Sequencing of this T cell receptor beta chain was carried out in a study of lymphopenia after photon versus proton radiotherapy. Overall study results and limits: Larger post-nadir TCR diversity loss correlated inversely with survival in deceased patients.

Of note for this clone: No antigen is known for it.

This CDR3 comprises 14 residues. Germline CDR1 and CDR2: LGHNA and YNFKEQ. V was clipped by 3 bases and J by 10 bases, with 15 bases between them. The data were produced by immunoSEQ multiplex PCR, yet TCRdb's version contains in-frame clones alone and is incomplete. Of about 68,000 clones in the sample, under 95% were seen once. The starting material was peripheral blood, obtained from a patient treated with photon-based radiotherapy. This receptor was identified in a woman between 65 and 79 years old with pancreatic cancer. This chain uses TRBV4-2 with TRBJ1-4; TRBD1 is a possible D gene (5 bases). In nucleotides, the CDR3 is TGTGCCAGCAGCCAGAAACTTGGTGGGGCAAAACTGTTTTTT. Translating it yields CASSQKLGGAKLFF.